A single sample is the source of the 20 T cell receptor beta chains below, sequenced in a study of Tregs in tolerant kidney transplant recipients. The data were produced by immunoSEQ multiplex PCR, yet TCRdb's version contains in-frame clones alone and is incomplete. There are over 50,000 clones in the sample; approximately 83% occur only once, and 2.1% lies in the top ten. Sequenced material: Tregs from blood, taken before the transplant. These receptor sequences come from a human donor who received a combined kidney and bone marrow transplant.

The chain carries TRBV11-2 and TRBJ1-1, with 7 bases matching TRBD1. The CDR3 contains 14 residues. With 5 bases clipped from V and 0 bases from J, the junction kept 3 bases outside the gene matches. The germline gives CDR1 SGHAT, CDR2 FQNNGV. CDR3 in amino acids: CASSRGQLNTEAFF. The CDR3 region has the DNA TGTGCCAGCAGCCGGGGACAGCTGAACACTGAAGCTTTCTTT.

V usage is TRBV6-5 and J usage is TRBJ1-2; tentative D call: TRBD1 (5 bases). Germline values: CDR1 MNHEY, CDR2 SVGAGI. Trimming took off 6 bases at V and 8 bases at J, with 22 bases between the two ends. CDR3 length: 15 residues. As DNA, the CDR3 is TGTGCCAGCAGACCACGCAACCCTCGGGGGAAGGGCTACACCTTC. This sequence encodes CASRPRNPRGKGYTF.

V and J are TRBV5-1 and TRBJ1-1; 8 nucleotides agree with TRBD1. CDR1 SGHRS and CDR2 YFSETQ come from the germline V gene. The V and J ends lost 0 bases and 1 base, in that order; junction bases with no gene match: 2. This CDR3 is built from 15 residues. The CDR3 DNA is TGCGCCAGCAGCTTGGTAGGGACAGGGAACACTGAAGCTTTCTTT. This gives the protein CASSLVGTGNTEAFF.

This sequence joins TRBV5-4 and TRBJ2-7, with 10 bases aligning to TRBD1. The CDR3 has 14 residues. Per the germline V gene, CDR1 is SGHNT and CDR2 is YYREEE (reference sequence). The J segment lost 3 bases and the V segment lost 4 bases, leaving 4 bases of the junction unmatched. The CDR3 DNA reads as TGTGCCAGCAGCGCCGGGGACAGGGGCTACGAGCAGTACTTC. Protein product: CASSAGDRGYEQYF.

The table lists this clone with a few counts. The chain carries TRBV9 and TRBJ2-7; D is undetermined. Germline assignment: CDR1 SGDLS and CDR2 YYNGEE. Trimming cost V 0 bases and J 5 bases, with 12 bases left between them. The CDR3 is 14 residues long. The CDR3: CASSVVDGRDEQYF. CDR3 sequence (DNA): TGTGCCAGCAGCGTAGTCGACGGTAGAGACGAGCAGTACTTC.

The rearrangement joins TRBV19 to TRBJ1-1; D is unclear. V shed 6 bases and J shed 7 bases, with 18 bases lying between them. The CDR3 length is 14 residues. The V gene's germline CDR1 is LNHDA and CDR2 SQIVND (reference sequence). In DNA form, the CDR3 reads TGTGCCAGTAGCCGACTTCAGGAGGGCTTTGAAGCTTTCTTT. Translating gives CASSRLQEGFEAFF.

The genes are TRBV18 and TRBJ1-2; TRBD1 matches at 7 bases. Germline CDR1 KGHSH, CDR2 LQKENI. The trim removed 6 bases at V and 5 bases at J, leaving 12 bases unmatched. The CDR3 sequence is 15 residues long. Here the CDR3 reads CASSSTGQAFYGYTF. The CDR3 DNA follows: TGTGCCAGCTCGTCCACCGGACAGGCCTTTTATGGCTACACCTTC.

The J gene is TRBJ2-1, the V gene TRBV5-1, with D hard to call. CDR3 length: 14 residues. Trimming removed 4 bases from V and 10 bases from J, with 18 bases in between. Germline V gene data show CDR1 as SGHRS and CDR2 as YFSETQ. CDR3 in DNA: TGCGCCAGCAGCCTGTCGGCCCCCCACGTGGAGCAGTTCTTC. Translated, it gives CASSLSAPHVEQFF.

The chain links TRBV5-5 to TRBJ1-2; TRBD1 matches 8 bases. This CDR3 spans 13 amino acids. The trim removed 5 bases at V and 8 bases at J, leaving 8 bases unmatched. Germline lookup yields CDR1 SGHKS and CDR2 YYEKEE (reference sequence). In nucleotides, the CDR3 is TGTGCCAGCAGACCCGGACAGGGTGGCGGCTACACCTTC. Translation gives CASRPGQGGGYTF.

The rearrangement uses TRBV6-1 and TRBJ1-2, with TRBD1 matching 7 bases. Trimming removed 3 bases from V and 7 bases from J; junction bases left unmatched: 5. Germline assignment: CDR1 MNHNS and CDR2 SASEGT. The CDR3 spans 13 residues. CDR3 sequence reads: CASSDKGAVGYTF. For the CDR3, the DNA is TGTGCCAGCAGTGACAAGGGGGCTGTTGGCTACACCTTC.

The chain recombines TRBV19 with TRBJ1-2, with D uncertain. Trimming took off 0 bases at V and 8 bases at J, with 16 bases between the two ends. CDR3 size: 15 residues. Looked up from germline, CDR1 is LNHDA and CDR2 is SQIVND (reference sequence). The CDR3 loop reads CASSIEAGRLGGYTF. Here the CDR3 DNA reads TGTGCCAGTAGTATAGAGGCAGGACGACTAGGAGGCTACACCTTC.

The J gene is TRBJ1-2, the V gene TRBV7-2; tentatively, D is TRBD1 (5 bases). The germline V and J ends were trimmed by 9 bases and 2 bases, with 13 bases remaining between them. The germline gives CDR1 SGHTA, CDR2 FQGNSA. The CDR3 runs 13 residues. The CDR3 reads CASLTRGNYGYTF. The CDR3 nucleotides read TGTGCCAGTCTTACTCGGGGGAACTATGGCTACACCTTC.

A single count supports this clone. The chain uses TRBV6-5 and TRBJ2-5; D remains unclear. This CDR3 contains 15 residues. In germline, CDR1 is MNHEY, CDR2 SVGAGI. Between the trimmed V and J ends, which lost 6 bases and 1 base, there was a span of 15 bases. The CDR3 nucleotides are TGTGCCAGCAGCGAGACGTTAAACCTCCAAGAGACCCAGTACTTC. The encoded protein is CASSETLNLQETQYF.

About this clone itself: Other DNA sequences within the sample encode an identical CDR3. V gene TRBV10-3 combines with J gene TRBJ1-1; D is unresolved. Trimming shortened V by 3 bases and J by 10 bases, and 12 bases separated the two germline ends. The CDR3 covers 12 residues. Germline V gene sequence: CDR1 ENHRY, CDR2 SYGVKD. The CDR3: CAISDRREGAFF. The CDR3 DNA is TGTGCCATCAGTGACCGTCGGGAGGGAGCTTTCTTT.

Turning to this clone: At one end, the junction sequence differs from germline, possibly due to a read error. V usage is TRBV19 and J usage is TRBJ1-2; TRBD1 might be the D (5 bases). The length of the CDR3 is 13 residues. CDR1 is LNHDA and CDR2 is SQIVND in the germline V gene (reference sequence). CDR3 amino acids: CASSINWGDRCLF. The CDR3 DNA reads as TGTGCCAGTAGTATCAATTGGGGGGATCGTTGCCTATTC. The variable domain in full, with the rest retrieved from reference TRBV19 and TRBJ1-2, is DGGITQSPKYLFRKEGQNVTLSCEQNLNHDAMYWYRQDPGQGLRLIYYSQIVNDFQKGDIAEGYSVSREKKESFPLTVTSAQKNPTAFYLCASSINWGDRCLFGSGTRLTVV.

The chain carries TRBV11-2 and TRBJ2-5; D is ambiguous. There are 13 residues in the CDR3. Deletions cut 0 bases from V and 6 bases from J, with 8 bases between. Germline V gene sequence: CDR1 SGHAT, CDR2 FQNNGV. CDR3 amino acids: CASSLDAVQTQYF. The CDR3 coding sequence is TGTGCCAGCAGCTTAGATGCGGTGCAGACCCAGTACTTC.

The CDR3 reads CASSLELAGADTQYF. The CDR3 bases are TGCGCCAGCAGCTTGGAACTAGCGGGGGCAGATACGCAGTATTTT. The chain is built from TRBV5-1 and TRBJ2-3; 11 nucleotides match TRBD2. The V and J ends lost 0 bases and 4 bases, in that order; junction bases with no gene match: 1. The germline V gene has CDR1 SGHRS and CDR2 YFSETQ. The CDR3 sequence is 15 residues long.

This chain uses TRBV5-1 with TRBJ2-1, with 13 bases identical to TRBD2. Germline V gene data show CDR1 as SGHRS and CDR2 as YFSETQ. V dropped 3 bases and J dropped 7; count of bases not matched to a gene: 7. This CDR3 spans 16 amino acids. CDR3 DNA: TGCGCCAGCAGCTATGGACTAGCGGGAGCTGGGAATGAGCAGTTCTTC. This codes for CASSYGLAGAGNEQFF. Combining the CDR3 with reference TRBV5-1 and TRBJ2-1 gives the whole variable domain KAGVTQTPRYLIKTRGQQVTLSCSPISGHRSVSWYQQTPGQGLQFLFEYFSETQRNKGNFPGRFSGRQFSNSRSEMNVSTLELGDSALYLCASSYGLAGAGNEQFFGPGTRLTVL.

This rearrangement joins TRBV10-1 to TRBJ2-4; no firm D call. The CDR3 has 14 residues. From germline, CDR1 is WNHNN and CDR2 SYGVQD (reference sequence). The V gene lost 8 bases and the J gene lost 0 bases, with 11 bases spanning the gap. The CDR3, as DNA: TGCGCCAGCCCTCAGCCGCAAGCCAAAAACATTCAGTACTTC. It translates to CASPQPQAKNIQYF.

This chain links TRBV29-1 with TRBJ1-1; D gene uncertain. The CDR3 runs to 12 residues. The germline V gene has CDR1 SQVTM and CDR2 ANQGSEA. Trimming took 7 bases from V and 0 from J, leaving 9 bases between them. This CDR3 is CSAEGMNTEAFF. CDR3 coding DNA: TGCAGCGCCGAGGGTATGAACACTGAAGCTTTCTTT. Combining the CDR3 with reference TRBV29-1 and TRBJ1-1 gives the whole variable domain SAVISQKPSRDICQRGTSLTIQCQVDSQVTMMFWYRQQPGQSLTLIATANQGSEATYESGFVIDKFPISRPNLTFSTLTVSNMSPEDSSIYLCSAEGMNTEAFFGQGTRLTVV.